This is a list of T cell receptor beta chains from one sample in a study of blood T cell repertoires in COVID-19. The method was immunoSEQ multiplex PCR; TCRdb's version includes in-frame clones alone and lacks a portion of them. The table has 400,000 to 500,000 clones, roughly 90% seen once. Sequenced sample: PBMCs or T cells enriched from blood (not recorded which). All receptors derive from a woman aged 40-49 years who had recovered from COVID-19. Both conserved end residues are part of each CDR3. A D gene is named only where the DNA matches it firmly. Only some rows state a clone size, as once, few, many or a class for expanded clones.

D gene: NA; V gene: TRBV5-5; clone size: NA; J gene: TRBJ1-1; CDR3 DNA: TGTGCCAGCAGCTTTAGTAGCCTGAACACTGAAGCTTTCTTT; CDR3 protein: CASSFSSLNTEAFF
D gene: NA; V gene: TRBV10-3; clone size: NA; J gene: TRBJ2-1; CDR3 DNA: TGTGCCATCACCGGACTTACGAATGAGCAGTTCTTC; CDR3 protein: CAITGLTNEQFF
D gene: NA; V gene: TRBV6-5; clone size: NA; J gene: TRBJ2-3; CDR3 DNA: TGTGCCAGCACCTACCTCGGCACAGATACGCAGTATTTT; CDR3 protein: CASTYLGTDTQYF
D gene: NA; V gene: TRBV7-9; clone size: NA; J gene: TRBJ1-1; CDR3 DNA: TGTGCCAGCAGCTTAGTATTGGGCGGAGACAGTTTATACACTGAAGCTTTCTTT; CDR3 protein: CASSLVLGGDSLYTEAFF
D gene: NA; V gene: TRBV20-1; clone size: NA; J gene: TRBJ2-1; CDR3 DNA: TGCAGTGCTAGGCAGGGAATTGAGCAGTTCTTC; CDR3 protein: CSARQGIEQFF
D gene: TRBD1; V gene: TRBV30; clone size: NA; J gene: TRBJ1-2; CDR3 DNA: TGTGCCTGGGTCCAAGACAGGGCGTTTTATGGCTACACCTTC; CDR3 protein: CAWVQDRAFYGYTF
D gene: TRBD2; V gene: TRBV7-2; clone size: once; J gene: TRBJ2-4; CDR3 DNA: TGTGCCAGCAGCCAAAGGACTAGCGGGAGGGCCGATTCCAAAAACATTCAGTACTTC; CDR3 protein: CASSQRTSGRADSKNIQYF
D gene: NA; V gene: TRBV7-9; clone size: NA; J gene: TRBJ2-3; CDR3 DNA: TGTGCCAACCAAACCTGTACGCGGGTATCGGCAGATACGCAGTATTTT; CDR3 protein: CANQTCTRVSADTQYF
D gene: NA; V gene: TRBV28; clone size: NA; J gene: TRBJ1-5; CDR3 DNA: TGTGCCAGCAGTTTCTCGGGTCAGCCCCAGCATTTT; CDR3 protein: CASSFSGQPQHF
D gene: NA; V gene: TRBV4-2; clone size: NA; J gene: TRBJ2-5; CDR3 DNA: TGTGCCAGCAGCCAAGGTACACAGGGCGGGGAGACCCAGTACTTC; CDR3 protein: CASSQGTQGGETQYF
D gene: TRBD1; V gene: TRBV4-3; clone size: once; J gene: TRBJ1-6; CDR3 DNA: TGCGCCAGCAGCCAAGATAACAGGGGTTTGACACCCCTCCACTTT; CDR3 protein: CASSQDNRGLTPLHF
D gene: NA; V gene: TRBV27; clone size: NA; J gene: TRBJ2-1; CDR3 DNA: TGTGCCAGCAGTTTAAATTGGGACACACCGTACAATGAGCAGTTCTTC; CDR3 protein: CASSLNWDTPYNEQFF
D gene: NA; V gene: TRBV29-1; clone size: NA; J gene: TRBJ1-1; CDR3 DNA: TGCAGCGTTAACGCCCAGGGGTCCACTGAAGCTTTCTTT; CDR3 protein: CSVNAQGSTEAFF
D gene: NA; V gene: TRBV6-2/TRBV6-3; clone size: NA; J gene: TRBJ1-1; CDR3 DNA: TGTGCCAGCAGTTACTTTGGGGAGGGGACTGAAGCTTTCTTT; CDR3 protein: CASSYFGEGTEAFF
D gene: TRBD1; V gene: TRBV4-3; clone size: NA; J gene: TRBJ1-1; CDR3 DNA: TGCGCCAGCAGCGAGGGGGCGGATATGAACACTGAAGCTTTCTTT; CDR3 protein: CASSEGADMNTEAFF
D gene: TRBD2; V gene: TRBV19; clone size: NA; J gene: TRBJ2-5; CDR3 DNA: TGTGCCAGTAGGCTAGCGGGAGGCCCGGAGACCCAGTACTTC; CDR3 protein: CASRLAGGPETQYF
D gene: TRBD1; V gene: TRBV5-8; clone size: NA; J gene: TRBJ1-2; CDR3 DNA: TGTGCCAGCAGCCCGGGACAGCCTGGGGGCTACACCTTC; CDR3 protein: CASSPGQPGGYTF
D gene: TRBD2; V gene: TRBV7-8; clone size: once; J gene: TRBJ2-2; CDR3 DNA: TGTGCCAGCAGCTCCCCGGGACTAGCGGGAACCGGGGAGCTGTTTTTT; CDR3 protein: CASSSPGLAGTGELFF
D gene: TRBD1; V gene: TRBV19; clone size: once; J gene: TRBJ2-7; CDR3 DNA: TGTGCCAGTAGCCGGGACAGGGGTCCCTTGGGCGAGCAGTACTTC; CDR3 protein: CASSRDRGPLGEQYF
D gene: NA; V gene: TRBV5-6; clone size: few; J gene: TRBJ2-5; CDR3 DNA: TGTGCCAGCAGCTTGGACAGGGTGACCCAGTACTTC; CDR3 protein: CASSLDRVTQYF
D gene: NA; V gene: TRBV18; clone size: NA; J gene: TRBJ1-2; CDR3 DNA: TGTGCCAGCTCACCACCGCTCGGGGGGGCCTTCGAACATGGCTACACCTTC; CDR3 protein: CASSPPLGGAFEHGYTF
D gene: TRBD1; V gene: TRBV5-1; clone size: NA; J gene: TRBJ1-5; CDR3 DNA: TGCGCCAGCAGCTTGGAAGGGGGCCGGCAGCCCCAGCATTTT; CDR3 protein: CASSLEGGRQPQHF
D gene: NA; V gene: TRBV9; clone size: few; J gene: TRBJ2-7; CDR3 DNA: TGTGCCAGCAGCCCAAATACACGGGGCGAGCAGTACTTC; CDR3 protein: CASSPNTRGEQYF
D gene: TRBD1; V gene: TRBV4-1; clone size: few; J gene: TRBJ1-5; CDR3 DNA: TGCGCCAGCAGCCAAGATAACCAGGGGGGACAGCCCCAGCATTTT; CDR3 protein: CASSQDNQGGQPQHF
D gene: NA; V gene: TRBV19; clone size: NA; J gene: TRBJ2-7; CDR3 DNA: TGTGCCAGTAGTATTCGGTCAGGTAACCTAAGGTCCTACGAGCAGTACTTC; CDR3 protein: CASSIRSGNLRSYEQYF
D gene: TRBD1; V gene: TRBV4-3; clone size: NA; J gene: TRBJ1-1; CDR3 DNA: TGCGCCAGCAGCCAAGGAGAGTACAGGGGTGCCACTGAAGCTTTCTTT; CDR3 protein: CASSQGEYRGATEAFF
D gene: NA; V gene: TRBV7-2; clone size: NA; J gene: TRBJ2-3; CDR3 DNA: TGTGCCAGCAGACCCCCAGGGGCCACAGATACGCAGTATTTT; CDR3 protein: CASRPPGATDTQYF
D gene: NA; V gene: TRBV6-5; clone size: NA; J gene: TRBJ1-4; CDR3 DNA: TGTGCCAGCAGGGGGGGAGCTAATGAAAAACTGTTTTTT; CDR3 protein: CASRGGANEKLFF
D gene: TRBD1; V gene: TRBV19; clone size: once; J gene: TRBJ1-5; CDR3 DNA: TGTGCCAGTAGTTCTCAGGGGGCTGGGGGCAATCAGCCCCAGCATTTT; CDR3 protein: CASSSQGAGGNQPQHF
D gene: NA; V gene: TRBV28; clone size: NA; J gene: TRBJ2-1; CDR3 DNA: TGTGCCAGCAGTCCGTGGCACAATGAGCAGTTCTTC; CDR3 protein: CASSPWHNEQFF
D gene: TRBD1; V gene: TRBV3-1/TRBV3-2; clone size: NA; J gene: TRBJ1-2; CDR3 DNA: TGTGCCAGCAGTCCCTACCCGGGACAGGGGGTCTATGGCTACACCTTC; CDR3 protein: CASSPYPGQGVYGYTF
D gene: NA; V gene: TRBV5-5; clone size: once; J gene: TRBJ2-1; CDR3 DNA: TGTGCCAGCAGCAACCTTTGGACAGCCTCAAGTGAGCAGTTCTTC; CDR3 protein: CASSNLWTASSEQFF